The 32 T cell receptor beta chains presented below share a single source sample, sequenced in a study of T cells in Graves' hyperthyroidism and ophthalmopathy. TCR beta CDR3 region amplification was performed from RNA transcripts. Primed by the HTBI set, a first-round RT-PCR was run on the TCR CDR3. Each CDR3 protein is one row after TCRdb ran MiXCR on the multiplex PCR reads. The sample lists 600,000 to 800,000 distinct CDR3 sequences; about 35% were seen once. Sequenced material: blood. All receptors derive from a woman aged 40 to 50 with Graves' hyperthyroidism.

In the case of this clonotype: Sequence at one end of the junction differs from germline and may be a read error. The chain recombines TRBV10-3 with TRBJ2-7; no definite D call. Per the germline V gene, CDR1 is ENHRY and CDR2 is SYGVKD. CDR3 length: 15 amino acids. CDR3 nucleotides: TGTGCCAGCAGTTCCACGCCTGGGCTGGGCTACGAGCAGTACTTC. This gives the protein CASSSTPGLGYEQYF.

This clonotype was detected a few times. Sequence at one end of the junction differs from germline and may be a read error. The J gene is TRBJ2-7, the V gene TRBV3-1; D possibly corresponds to TRBD2 (5 bases). The CDR3 has 12 residues. The V gene's germline CDR1 is LGHDT and CDR2 YNNKEL (reference sequence). The CDR3 is CASSQEGRGRDF. CDR3 coding DNA: TGTGCCAGCAGCCAAGAAGGACGGGGAAGGGACTTC.

The chain combines TRBV5-4 with TRBJ1-1; D ambiguous. The CDR3 has 13 amino acids. The germline V and J ends were trimmed by 4 bases and 7 bases, with 14 bases remaining between them. CDR1 and CDR2 (germline): SGHNT, YYREEE (reference sequence). Here the CDR3 DNA reads TGTGCCAGCAGCGCGGGGTCGAGTTTTGAAGCTTTCTTT. Its translation: CASSAGSSFEAFF.

The chain uses TRBV12-3 or TRBV12-4 and TRBJ2-1; D gene unclear. Trimming cost V 7 bases and J 6 bases, with 13 bases left between them. The CDR3 length is 13 residues. Written as DNA, the CDR3 is TGTGCCAGCATTCCAACCTGGGGCAATGAGCAGTTCTTC. It encodes CASIPTWGNEQFF.

This clonotype turned up a few times. V is TRBV11-2 and J is TRBJ2-7; D is ambiguous. The CDR3 spans 16 residues. The ends were cut back, 4 bases at V and 6 bases at J, with 22 bases in the middle. Germline V gene sequence: CDR1 SGHAT, CDR2 FQNNGV. In DNA, the CDR3 is TGTGCCAGCAGCTCCCTCTATTTGACCGGCTCTCCCGAGCAGTACTTC. The encoded protein is CASSSLYLTGSPEQYF.

The V gene is TRBV5-1, the J gene TRBJ1-2; the D is unclear. CDR1 and CDR2 (germline): SGHRS, YFSETQ. The CDR3 covers 14 residues. The V end lost 0 bases, the J end lost 6 bases, and 12 bases lay between the germline ends. DNA for the CDR3: TGCGCCAGCAGCTTGGGAGGGATTGAGGATGGCTACACCTTC. Residues: CASSLGGIEDGYTF. The whole variable domain, remainder taken from reference TRBV5-1 and TRBJ1-2, is KAGVTQTPRYLIKTRGQQVTLSCSPISGHRSVSWYQQTPGQGLQFLFEYFSETQRNKGNFPGRFSGRQFSNSRSEMNVSTLELGDSALYLCASSLGGIEDGYTFGSGTRLTVV.

This clonotype was counted ten times or more. This chain links TRBV2 with TRBJ2-7; 7 bases agree with TRBD1. V was pared by 5 bases and J by 2 bases, with 6 bases of the junction left unmatched. CDR1 and CDR2 (germline): SNHLY, FYNNEI. The CDR3 sequence is 14 residues long. This chain's CDR3 is CASSTGTATYEQYF. DNA of the CDR3: TGTGCCAGCAGTACCGGGACAGCTACCTACGAGCAGTACTTC. The full variable domain, completed using reference TRBV2 and TRBJ2-7, is EPEVTQTPSHQVTQMGQEVILRCVPISNHLYFYWYRQILGQKVEFLVSFYNNEISEKSEIFDDQFSVERPDGSNFTLKIRSTKLEDSAMYFCASSTGTATYEQYFGPGTRLTVT.

This clonotype came up a few times. The rearrangement uses TRBV12-3 or TRBV12-4 and TRBJ1-2, with no clear D. V lost 7 bases, J lost 1 base, and 13 bases lay in between. This CDR3 is 14 amino acids long. For the CDR3, the DNA is TGTGCCAGCACCACCCGGGTGGGTAACTATGGCTACACCTTC. Protein product: CASTTRVGNYGYTF.

The J gene is TRBJ1-1, the V gene TRBV20-1; 11 bases map to TRBD1. The CDR3 spans 12 residues. Per the germline V gene, CDR1 is DFQATT and CDR2 is SNEGSKA (reference sequence). J was trimmed by 6 bases and V by 3 bases; bases with no gene match: 0. The CDR3 sequence: CSARGQGAEAFF. In DNA, the CDR3 is TGCAGTGCTAGGGGACAGGGGGCTGAAGCTTTCTTT.

This clonotype was picked up many times. The rearrangement links TRBV12-3 or TRBV12-4 to TRBJ1-5, with 9 bases that match TRBD1. The CDR3 has 15 amino acids. V was pared by 3 bases and J by 6 bases, with 6 bases of the junction left unmatched. CDR3 sequence: CASSLSGTGSQPQHF. CDR3 nucleotide sequence: TGTGCCAGCAGTTTGTCCGGGACAGGGAGTCAGCCCCAGCATTTT.

The chain is built from TRBV5-1 and TRBJ2-2, with no clear D. This CDR3 contains 16 residues. Between the trimmed V and J ends, which lost 4 bases and 0 bases, there was a span of 13 bases. Germline CDR1 reads SGHRS; CDR2 reads YFSETQ. The CDR3 region is CASSHISVPNTGELFF. The CDR3 nucleotides are TGCGCCAGCAGCCATATTTCGGTCCCGAACACCGGGGAGCTGTTTTTT. The variable domain in full, with the rest retrieved from reference TRBV5-1 and TRBJ2-2, is KAGVTQTPRYLIKTRGQQVTLSCSPISGHRSVSWYQQTPGQGLQFLFEYFSETQRNKGNFPGRFSGRQFSNSRSEMNVSTLELGDSALYLCASSHISVPNTGELFFGEGSRLTVL.

V usage is TRBV19 and J usage is TRBJ1-1; 7 bases map to TRBD1. The CDR3 is made up of 15 amino acids. Losses at the gene ends were 4 bases for V and 1 base for J; bases not matched to a gene: 6. The germline V gene encodes CDR1 LNHDA and CDR2 SQIVND (reference sequence). CDR3 sequence reads: CASSTTTGWNTEAFF. Here the CDR3 DNA reads TGTGCCAGTAGTACGACGACAGGGTGGAACACTGAAGCTTTCTTT.

This clonotype was picked up a small number of times. The V gene is TRBV10-3, the J gene TRBJ1-4; D remains unclear. V lost 10 bases and J lost 8, with 23 bases in between. Germline V gene data show CDR1 as ENHRY and CDR2 as SYGVKD. This CDR3 contains 15 residues. CDR3 coding DNA: TGTGCCAGCAGCCCGAGCCCTGCCTGGCGGGAAAAACTGTTTTTT. Its translation: CASSPSPAWREKLFF.

This clonotype was seen a few times. The J gene is TRBJ1-1, the V gene TRBV6-5; TRBD1 aligns across 7 bases. The V segment lost 6 bases and the J segment 0 bases; nucleotides outside the gene matches: 7. This CDR3 comprises 15 residues. The germline V gene encodes CDR1 MNHEY and CDR2 SVGAGI. CDR3 DNA: TGTGCCAGCAGCTCCAGGGGGACGCTGAACACTGAAGCTTTCTTT. Protein sequence: CASSSRGTLNTEAFF.

In its sample, this clonotype was seen a few times. The J gene is TRBJ2-5, the V gene TRBV7-2; D not resolved. This CDR3 contains 15 residues. CDR1 is SGHTA, CDR2 FQGNSA, per germline. The germline V and J ends were trimmed by 3 bases and 0 bases, with 11 bases remaining between them. The CDR3 here is CASSLILTDQETQYF. The CDR3 nucleotides read TGTGCCAGCAGCTTGATACTGACCGACCAAGAGACCCAGTACTTC.

This clonotype has ten or more counts. Here the CDR3 DNA reads TGTGCCAGCAGCTTAGTCCCACCCTATCGAGAGAGATACTCTGGGGCCAACGTCCTGACTTTC. Amino acid sequence: CASSLVPPYRERYSGANVLTF. This sequence joins TRBV7-8 and TRBJ2-6; D is unclear. The CDR3 has 21 residues. Germline CDR1 and CDR2: SGHVS and FQNEAQ. Trimming took 1 base from V and 0 from J, leaving 22 bases between them.

Concerning this clonotype itself: This may be a read error, as it is one base from a much larger clone. V gene TRBV24-1 combines with J gene TRBJ1-1, with D perhaps matching TRBD1 (5 bases). Germline values: CDR1 KGHDR, CDR2 SFDVKD. Deletions cut 3 bases from V and 7 bases from J, with 20 bases between. The CDR3 contains 16 residues. The CDR3 protein is CATSDPARDGGDEAFF. CDR3 sequence (DNA): TGTGCCACCAGTGATCCCGCACGGGACGGAGGGGATGAAGCTTTCTTT.

This clonotype was picked up many times. V and J are TRBV9 and TRBJ2-7; perhaps TRBD2 as D (5 bases). V lost 0 bases, J lost 5 bases, and 15 bases lay in between. This CDR3 region has 15 residues. Per the germline V gene, CDR1 is SGDLS and CDR2 is YYNGEE. CDR3 in amino acids: CASSVEGLAGDEQYF. Here the CDR3 DNA reads TGTGCCAGCAGCGTAGAAGGTCTAGCTGGAGACGAGCAGTACTTC.

The rearrangement joins TRBV29-1 to TRBJ1-1, with D hard to call. CDR1 is SQVTM, CDR2 ANQGSEA, per germline. Trimming left V 7 bases short and J 4 bases short, with 13 bases between. This CDR3 region has 12 residues. CDR3 protein: CSADRKGTEAFF. Written as DNA, the CDR3 is TGCAGCGCCGACCGAAAGGGCACTGAAGCTTTCTTT.

This chain links TRBV5-6 with TRBJ2-7, with 7 bases lining up with TRBD1. CDR1 is SGHDT and CDR2 is YYEEEE in the germline V gene. The CDR3 totals 14 residues. V trimming: 4 bases; J trimming: 3 bases; junction bases outside the gene matches: 7. The CDR3 coding sequence is TGTGCCAGCAGCGCTTGGACAGGAAGCTACGAGCAGTACTTC. It encodes CASSAWTGSYEQYF.

The chain combines TRBV7-2 with TRBJ2-7, with a tentative D call TRBD1 (7 bases). V was trimmed by 2 bases and J by 1 base, leaving 15 bases between them. The germline gives CDR1 SGHTA, CDR2 FQGNSA. The CDR3 runs to 16 residues. This chain's CDR3 is CASSLSPGGLSYEQYF. The CDR3 nucleotides read TGTGCCAGCAGCTTATCGCCAGGGGGGTTGTCCTACGAGCAGTACTTC.

As for this clonotype: Since a much larger clone is just one base distant, this may be a read error. This chain links TRBV19 with TRBJ1-4, with a tentative D call TRBD1 (6 bases). This CDR3 has 15 residues. Germline lookup yields CDR1 LNHDA and CDR2 SQIVND (reference sequence). V lost 8 bases and J 0 bases, leaving 13 bases between the germline ends. The CDR3 sequence: CASSNQGTTNEKLFF. CDR3 sequence (DNA): TGTGCCAGTTCCAATCAGGGGACAACTAATGAAAAACTGTTTTTT.

The J gene is TRBJ1-1, the V gene TRBV6-5; D remains ambiguous. The CDR3 runs to 13 residues. From germline, CDR1 is MNHEY and CDR2 SVGAGI. V gave up 6 bases and J gave up 4 bases, with 12 bases separating them. The CDR3 spells CASRPGRGTEAFF. The CDR3 region has the DNA TGTGCCAGCAGACCCGGGCGGGGCACTGAAGCTTTCTTT.

V gene TRBV7-8 combines with J gene TRBJ2-7; tentative D call: TRBD2 (6 bases). V was shortened by 5 bases and J by 7 bases, with 21 bases between the two germline ends. The CDR3 extends over 15 amino acids. Germline CDR1 reads SGHVS; CDR2 reads FQNEAQ. CDR3 region: CASSARWEEWGEQYF. CDR3 nucleotide sequence: TGTGCCAGCAGCGCGCGTTGGGAGGAATGGGGGGAGCAGTACTTC. Looking up the rest from reference TRBV7-8 and TRBJ2-7 gives the full variable domain: GAGVSQSPRYKVAKRGQDVALRCDPISGHVSLFWYQQALGQGPEFLTYFQNEAQLDKSGLPSDRFFAERPEGSVSTLKIQRTQQEDSAVYLCASSARWEEWGEQYFGPGTRLTVT.

This clonotype was found a few times. The CDR3 DNA reads TGCGCCAGCAGCCAAGATCCTCTGTTCTCTGGAAACACCATATATTTT. Its translation is CASSQDPLFSGNTIYF. V and J are TRBV4-1 and TRBJ1-3; D is ambiguous. The CDR3 length is 16 residues. Trimming removed 0 bases at V and 0 bases at J, with 9 bases between. In germline, CDR1 is MGHRA, CDR2 YSYEKL.

This clonotype was detected ten times or more. The J gene is TRBJ2-7, the V gene TRBV25-1, with D possibly being TRBD2 (7 bases). The V and J ends lost 3 bases and 4 bases respectively, with 19 bases between them. The CDR3 has 16 amino acids. Germline-derived CDR1 and CDR2 are MGHDK and SYGVNS. The CDR3: CASSDSSRGGEYEQYF. As DNA, the CDR3 is TGTGCCAGCAGTGATTCCTCGAGGGGGGGGGAGTACGAGCAGTACTTC.

The chain joins TRBV29-1 to TRBJ2-7; 8 bases agree with TRBD1. CDR3 size: 13 residues. Germline loops: CDR1 SQVTM, CDR2 ANQGSEA. CDR3 DNA: TGCTCCTCAGGGACAGGCTCCTACAATGAGCAGTACTTC. It encodes CSSGTGSYNEQYF.

This clonotype was counted ten times or more. The chain couples TRBV5-5 to TRBJ2-5; no clear D. Germline V gene data show CDR1 as SGHKS and CDR2 as YYEKEE (reference sequence). There are 13 residues in the CDR3. Trimming removed 2 bases at V and 2 bases at J, with 7 bases between. CDR3 coding DNA: TGTGCCAGCAGCTTCAGCGTGCAAGAGACCCAGTACTTC. Translated: CASSFSVQETQYF.

The table lists this clonotype with many counts. The chain is built from TRBV29-1 and TRBJ1-4; no firm D call. The CDR3 consists of 12 residues. V lost 0 bases, J lost 8 bases, and 7 bases lay in between. Germline CDR1 and CDR2: SQVTM and ANQGSEA. CDR3 DNA sequence: TGCAGCGTTGAAGATAAAGAGGAAAAACTGTTTTTT. This translates into CSVEDKEEKLFF. The full variable domain, its missing parts supplied by reference TRBV29-1 and TRBJ1-4, is SAVISQKPSRDICQRGTSLTIQCQVDSQVTMMFWYRQQPGQSLTLIATANQGSEATYESGFVIDKFPISRPNLTFSTLTVSNMSPEDSSIYLCSVEDKEEKLFFGSGTQLSVL.

The sample holds a few counts of this clonotype. V gene TRBV7-2 combines with J gene TRBJ1-2; no firm D call. This CDR3 spans 14 amino acids. CDR1 is SGHTA and CDR2 is FQGNSA in the germline V gene. Trimming removed 1 base at V and 1 base at J, with 7 bases between. The CDR3 DNA sequence: TGTGCCAGCAGCTTAGACCAACTTAACTATGGCTACACCTTC. As protein: CASSLDQLNYGYTF.

The V and J genes are TRBV20-1 and TRBJ2-1; 7 nucleotides match TRBD2. Germline V lookup: CDR1 DFQATT, CDR2 SNEGSKA (reference sequence). The CDR3 is made up of 14 amino acids. Trimming removed 0 bases from V and 7 bases from J; junction bases left unmatched: 6. The CDR3: CSAREAGVRNEQFF. The CDR3 DNA reads TGCAGTGCTAGAGAGGCGGGAGTGAGGAATGAGCAGTTCTTC.

This rearrangement joins TRBV7-2 to TRBJ2-7, with 9 bases lining up with TRBD2. CDR1 and CDR2 (germline): SGHTA, FQGNSA. V was pared by 6 bases and J by 5 bases, with 5 bases of the junction left unmatched. The CDR3 spans 13 residues. CDR3 nucleotides: TGTGCCAGCAGGGGGGGGACTAGCAACGAGCAGTACTTC. Translation gives CASRGGTSNEQYF.